This entry is about one T cell receptor beta chain. This record belongs to a study of blood T cell repertoires in COVID-19. Seattle researchers signed up patients amid active infection and tracked them longitudinally. As processed by the authors: Reference gene primer amplification in the assay estimated nucleated cell counts. Only in-frame clones appear in the TCRdb table, and some are missing; sequencing was by immunoSEQ multiplex PCR. V and J calls and clone size follow that table, whereas D and trimming were derived from the DNA. The data contain nearly 250,000 clones, more than 70% of them singletons. The CDR3 consists of 15 residues. CDR1 is KGHDR, CDR2 SFDVKD, per germline. The ends lost 4 bases at V and 7 bases at J; junction bases unmatched: 6.

The clonotype originates from a woman of 80 years or more with COVID-19, enrolled during active disease. The V and J genes are TRBV24-1 and TRBJ2-2; 9 nucleotides match TRBD1. The sample was peripheral blood. This CDR3 reads CATSDPGTGRGELFF. Here the CDR3 DNA reads TGTGCCACCAGTGACCCCGGGACAGGGCGCGGGGAGCTGTTTTTT.